The rows below give T cell receptor beta chains drawn from one sample of a study of a mutant IDH1 vaccine in newly diagnosed glioma. The data were produced by immunoSEQ multiplex PCR, yet TCRdb's version contains in-frame clones alone and is incomplete. The repertoire holds around 40,000 clones, with 65% to 85% as singletons. These receptors' targets are unknown. The source was PBMCs, collected from a glioma patient whose treatment included an IDH1 peptide vaccine. Receptor source: a young woman with glioma. Some clones in this sample may be carry-over from other donors' samples. The CDR3 runs from the conserved cysteine through the conserved F or W. A D gene is named only where the DNA matches it firmly. Size is stated for part of the rows, as once, few or many counts, or as a class when the clone is expanded.

cdr3_nt,cdr3_aa,cdr3_length,clone_size,d_call,v_call,j_call
TGCGCCAGCAGCCAAGTGGCAGGGGGGACTGAAGCTTTCTTT,CASSQVAGGTEAFF,14,NA,TRBD1,TRBV4-1,TRBJ1-1
TGTGCCAGCAGACGCCACGGGGAAGAGACCCAGTACTTC,CASRRHGEETQYF,13,NA,NA,TRBV6-5,TRBJ2-5
TGTGCCAGCACCGAAGACCCTTATGCCTCCTACAATGAGCAGTTCTTC,CASTEDPYASYNEQFF,16,NA,NA,TRBV9,TRBJ2-1
TGTGCCAGCAGTCGCGGGAGGGCCTACTACAATGAGCAGTTCTTC,CASSRGRAYYNEQFF,15,once,TRBD2,TRBV6-5,TRBJ2-1
TGTGCCAGCAGGGCGGACCAACTCTACGAGCAGTACTTC,CASRADQLYEQYF,13,once,NA,TRBV2,TRBJ2-7
TGTGCCAGCACCGGCCCCGCGGCTTTCTTT,CASTGPAAFF,10,NA,NA,TRBV6-6,TRBJ1-1
TGCAGCGTTGAAGATCGACGGGACAGGGGTTACGAGCAGTACTTC,CSVEDRRDRGYEQYF,15,NA,TRBD1,TRBV29-1,TRBJ2-7
TGTGCCAGCAGCTCCCTAGAGACCCAGTACTTC,CASSSLETQYF,11,NA,NA,TRBV7-8,TRBJ2-5
TGTGCCAGCAGCGCCTCTACAGGGAGAAATTCACCCCTCCACTTT,CASSASTGRNSPLHF,15,NA,NA,TRBV9,TRBJ1-6
TGTGCCAGCAGTTTAGCGGGACAGTCATATGGCTACACCTTC,CASSLAGQSYGYTF,14,NA,TRBD1,TRBV27,TRBJ1-2
TGTGCCACTGCCGGGGGGCGGGACTCCTACGAGCAGTACTTC,CATAGGRDSYEQYF,14,NA,NA,TRBV6-4,TRBJ2-7
TGCGCCAGCAGTCCCGGGACCTATGGCTACACCTTC,CASSPGTYGYTF,12,NA,NA,TRBV5-1,TRBJ1-2
TGTGCCAGCAGCTTATTAGCGGGACGCACCGGGGAGCTGTTTTTT,CASSLLAGRTGELFF,15,NA,TRBD2,TRBV11-2,TRBJ2-2
TGTGCCAGTAGTCCAGGGCGCAATCAGCCCCAGCATTTT,CASSPGRNQPQHF,13,once,NA,TRBV19,TRBJ1-5
TGTGCCAGCAGCCCCCGGGACAGTATGAACACTGAAGCTTTCTTT,CASSPRDSMNTEAFF,15,NA,TRBD1,TRBV7-9,TRBJ1-1
TGCAGCGTCCTCGGGACAGAAGTATCTAACTATGGCTACACCTTC,CSVLGTEVSNYGYTF,15,large,TRBD1,TRBV29-1,TRBJ1-2
TGTGCCAGCACCCGAAAGGACCTATCCTACGAGCAGTACTTC,CASTRKDLSYEQYF,14,NA,NA,TRBV7-9,TRBJ2-7
TGTGCCAGCCACCCTCGAAGCTCCTACGAGCAGTACTTC,CASHPRSSYEQYF,13,NA,NA,TRBV2,TRBJ2-7
TGTGCCAGTCGCCCCCCCCAGGACCCTGAAGCTTTCTTT,CASRPPQDPEAFF,13,NA,NA,TRBV27,TRBJ1-1
TGTGCCAGCAGCTTGGTGGGTGATCGCGCTGAAGCTTTCTTT,CASSLVGDRAEAFF,14,NA,NA,TRBV5-4,TRBJ1-1
TGTGCCAGCAGTTATGGAGGGTTGAGGACTGAAGCTTTCTTT,CASSYGGLRTEAFF,14,NA,NA,TRBV6-5,TRBJ1-1
TGTGCCAGCAGCCCCGTGACAGGGGGCAATCAGCCCCAGCATTTT,CASSPVTGGNQPQHF,15,NA,TRBD1,TRBV7-6,TRBJ1-5
TGCGCCAGCAGCTTGGTGGCTAGCGGGAGGGCCCGGTACGAGCAGTACTTC,CASSLVASGRARYEQYF,17,NA,TRBD2,TRBV5-1,TRBJ2-7
TGTGCCAGCACAGCCGGACAGAGGGCGGTTTGGTACCAGCCCCAGCATTTT,CASTAGQRAVWYQPQHF,17,NA,NA,TRBV5-8,TRBJ1-5
TGTGCCAGCAGTTTAGGCAGGGATGACTATGGCTACACCTTC,CASSLGRDDYGYTF,14,NA,NA,TRBV27,TRBJ1-2
TGTGCCAGCAGCGTAGGGGCGAACACCGGGGAGCTGTTTTTT,CASSVGANTGELFF,14,NA,NA,TRBV9,TRBJ2-2
TGTGCCAGCAGCCGTAGGGGACTAGCGGGGGGGCTGGGCACAGATACGCAGTATTTT,CASSRRGLAGGLGTDTQYF,19,NA,TRBD2,TRBV7-2,TRBJ2-3
TGCAGCGGGGGCGGGGGGGACTATGGCTACACCTTC,CSGGGGDYGYTF,12,NA,NA,TRBV29-1,TRBJ1-2
TGTGCCAGCAGCGCGACCGAGAACACTGAAGCTTTCTTT,CASSATENTEAFF,13,few,NA,TRBV7-7,TRBJ1-1